What follows are 9 T cell receptor beta chains derived from one specimen sequenced in a study of blood T cell repertoires in COVID-19. Profiled with immunoSEQ multiplex PCR; TCRdb holds only in-frame clones, not every one. The table records about 140,000 clones, around 89% of them present only once. Sequencing was performed on peripheral blood. Receptor source: a human donor in a cohort sampled during active COVID-19.

This sequence joins TRBV4-3 and TRBJ2-5, with D possibly being TRBD1 (5 bases). In germline, CDR1 is LGHNA, CDR2 YSLEER. V was trimmed by 0 bases and J by 5 bases, leaving 16 bases between them. The CDR3 is 16 amino acids. The CDR3 protein is CASSQEKSTAGETQYF. The CDR3 DNA reads as TGCGCCAGCAGCCAAGAGAAATCGACCGCAGGGGAGACCCAGTACTTC.

The sample holds one count of this clone. The chain recombines TRBV30 with TRBJ2-6; 8 nucleotides line up with TRBD1. Per the germline V gene, CDR1 is GTSNPN and CDR2 is SVGIG (reference sequence). J gave up 0 bases and V 0 bases, and 4 bases lay outside the gene matches. This CDR3 spans 17 amino acids. Here the CDR3 DNA reads TGTGCCTGGAGTGTACCAGGGGGCTCCTCTGGGGCCAACGTCCTGACTTTC. It is translated as CAWSVPGGSSGANVLTF.

This clone appeared a single time. V is TRBV7-3 and J is TRBJ2-1, with 8 bases fitting TRBD2. The J segment lost 2 bases and the V segment lost 5 bases, leaving 5 bases of the junction unmatched. The CDR3 runs 15 residues. CDR1 and CDR2 (germline): SGHTA, FQGTGA. The CDR3 nucleotides are TGTGCCAGCAGCCGTAGCGGGGTCACCTACAATGAGCAGTTCTTC. It yields the protein CASSRSGVTYNEQFF.

The chain carries TRBV2 and TRBJ2-6; D remains unclear. The CDR3 has 13 amino acids. Deletions cut 9 bases from V and 5 bases from J, with 11 bases between. CDR1 and CDR2 from the germline V gene are SNHLY and FYNNEI. DNA of the CDR3: TGTGCCAGTAACCCTAATAGGGCCAACGTCCTGACTTTC. It specifies CASNPNRANVLTF.

The rearrangement links TRBV6-5 to TRBJ2-7; D perhaps matches TRBD1 (5 bases). CDR3 length: 15 residues. Trimming left V 6 bases short and J 2 bases short, with 17 bases between. CDR1 and CDR2 from the germline V gene are MNHEY and SVGAGI. CDR3 protein: CASSLKQGGPYEQYF. CDR3 coding DNA: TGTGCCAGCAGCCTTAAGCAGGGCGGACCCTACGAGCAGTACTTC.

The V gene is TRBV19, the J gene TRBJ1-5; TRBD1 might be the D (5 bases). The germline gives CDR1 LNHDA, CDR2 SQIVND (reference sequence). The V and J ends lost 6 bases and 1 base respectively, with 7 bases between them. CDR3 length: 13 residues. The CDR3 DNA sequence: TGTGCCAGTAGGGGGCAGAGCAATCAGCCCCAGCATTTT. Amino acid sequence: CASRGQSNQPQHF.

The genes are TRBV5-4 and TRBJ1-4; D might be TRBD1 (5 bases). Between the trimmed V and J ends, which lost 3 bases and 5 bases, there was a span of 11 bases. The length of the CDR3 is 14 residues. Germline assignment: CDR1 SGHNT and CDR2 YYREEE (reference sequence). The CDR3 bases are TGTGCCAGCAGCTGGCGGGGGGGAAATGAAAAACTGTTTTTT. It specifies CASSWRGGNEKLFF.

The J gene is TRBJ1-1, the V gene TRBV6-5, with D maybe TRBD1 (6 bases). The CDR3 runs 14 residues. The ends were cut back, 5 bases at V and 1 base at J, with 11 bases in the middle. CDR1 is MNHEY and CDR2 is SVGAGI in the germline V gene. CDR3 sequence: CASSPQGGNTEAFF. The CDR3 DNA sequence: TGTGCCAGCAGTCCTCAAGGGGGGAACACTGAAGCTTTCTTT.

The chain joins TRBV9 to TRBJ2-1, with 10 bases identical to TRBD1. Trimming cost V 5 bases and J 7 bases; bases outside gene matches: 12. In germline, CDR1 is SGDLS, CDR2 YYNGEE. This CDR3 spans 16 amino acids. The CDR3 here is CASRKFRDRGRNEQFF. The DNA for the CDR3 is TGTGCCAGCAGAAAATTCCGGGACAGGGGCCGGAATGAGCAGTTCTTC.